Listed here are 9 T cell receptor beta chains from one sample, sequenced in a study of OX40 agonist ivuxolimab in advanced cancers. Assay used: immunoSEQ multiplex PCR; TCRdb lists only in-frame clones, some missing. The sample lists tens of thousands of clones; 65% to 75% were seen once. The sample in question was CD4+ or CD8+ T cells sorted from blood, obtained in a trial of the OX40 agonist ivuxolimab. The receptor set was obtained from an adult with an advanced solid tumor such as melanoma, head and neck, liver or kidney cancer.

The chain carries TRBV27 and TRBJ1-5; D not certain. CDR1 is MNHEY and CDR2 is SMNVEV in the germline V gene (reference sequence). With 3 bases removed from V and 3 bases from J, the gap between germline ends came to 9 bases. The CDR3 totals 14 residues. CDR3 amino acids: CASSFEANNQPQHF. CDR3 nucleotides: TGTGCCAGCAGTTTTGAAGCAAACAATCAGCCCCAGCATTTT.

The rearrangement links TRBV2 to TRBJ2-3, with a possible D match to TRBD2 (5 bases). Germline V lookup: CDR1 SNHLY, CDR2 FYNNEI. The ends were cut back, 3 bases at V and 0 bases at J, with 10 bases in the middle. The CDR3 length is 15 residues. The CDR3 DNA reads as TGTGCCAGCAGTGAGTCGGGGATGAGCACAGATACGCAGTATTTT. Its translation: CASSESGMSTDTQYF.

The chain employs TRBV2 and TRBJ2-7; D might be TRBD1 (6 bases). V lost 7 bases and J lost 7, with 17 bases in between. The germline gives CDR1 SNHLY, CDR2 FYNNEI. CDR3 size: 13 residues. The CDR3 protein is CASNSQGTWEQYF. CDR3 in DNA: TGTGCCAGCAATTCTCAGGGGACGTGGGAGCAGTACTTC.

CDR3 residues: CASSVQGRLSGNTIYF. Here the CDR3 DNA reads TGTGCCAGCAGTGTACAGGGGCGCCTCTCTGGAAACACCATATATTTT. The rearrangement joins TRBV6-1 to TRBJ1-3; 7 bases map to TRBD1. This CDR3 is 16 amino acids long. CDR1 and CDR2 (germline): MNHNS, SASEGT. Unmatched junction bases numbered 6, after V lost 4 bases and J lost 0 bases.

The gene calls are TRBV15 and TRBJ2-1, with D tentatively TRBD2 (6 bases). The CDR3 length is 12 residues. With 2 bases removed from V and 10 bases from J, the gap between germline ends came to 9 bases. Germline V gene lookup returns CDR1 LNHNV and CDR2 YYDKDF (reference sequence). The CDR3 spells CATSRSGDEQFF. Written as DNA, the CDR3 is TGTGCCACCAGCAGATCGGGGGACGAGCAGTTCTTC.

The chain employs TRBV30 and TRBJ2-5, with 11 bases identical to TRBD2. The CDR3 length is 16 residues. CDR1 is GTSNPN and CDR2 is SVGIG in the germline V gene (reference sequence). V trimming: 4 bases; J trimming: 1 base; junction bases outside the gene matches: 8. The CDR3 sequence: CAWMQLAGALQETQYF. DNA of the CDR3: TGTGCCTGGATGCAACTAGCGGGGGCCCTCCAAGAGACCCAGTACTTC.

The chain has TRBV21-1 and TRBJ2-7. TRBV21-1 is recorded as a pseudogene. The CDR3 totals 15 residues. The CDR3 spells CASSAMLHVLDEQYF. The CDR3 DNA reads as TGTGCCAGCAGTGCAATGCTACACGTGTTAGACGAGCAGTACTTC.

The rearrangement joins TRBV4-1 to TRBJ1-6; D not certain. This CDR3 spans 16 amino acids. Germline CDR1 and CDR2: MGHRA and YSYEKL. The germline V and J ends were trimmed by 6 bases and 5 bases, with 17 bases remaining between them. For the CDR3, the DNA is TGCGCCAGCAGGGAAATGGGAGGGAATGATAATTCACCCCTCCACTTT. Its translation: CASREMGGNDNSPLHF.

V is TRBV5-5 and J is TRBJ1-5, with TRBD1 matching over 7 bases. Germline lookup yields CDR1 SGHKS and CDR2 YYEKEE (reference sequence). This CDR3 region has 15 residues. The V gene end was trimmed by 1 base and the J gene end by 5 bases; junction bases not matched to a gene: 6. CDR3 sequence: CASSLSHRGDQPQHF. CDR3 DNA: TGTGCCAGCAGCTTGTCACACAGGGGTGATCAGCCCCAGCATTTT.